The clone carrying this T cell receptor (beta chain) was detected a few times. The protocol was immunoSEQ multiplex PCR, while the TCRdb copy is restricted to in-frame clones and leaves out a portion. The data contain some 30,000 clones, 85% to 90% of them singletons. This specimen belongs to a study of blood T cell repertoires in COVID-19. Across the study: The United States, Italy and Spain supplied acute and convalescent COVID-19 samples. T cells, B-cell-depleted T cells, or PBMCs supplied cDNA or gDNA.

The CDR3 has 15 residues. V was pared by 3 bases and J by 5 bases, with 17 bases between. The germline V gene has CDR1 SGHRS and CDR2 YFSETQ. The receptor was derived from a man older than 75 with acute or convalescent COVID-19. The sample comprised peripheral blood. This chain joins TRBV5-1 and TRBJ2-5, with TRBD1 as a possible D gene (6 bases). The chain's CDR3 is CASSWAGDQGETQYF. The CDR3 DNA follows: TGCGCCAGCAGCTGGGCAGGGGACCAAGGTGAGACCCAGTACTTC.